A selection of T cell receptor beta chains follows, all from one sample in a study of T cell repertoires in cytomegalovirus infection. Their specific antigens are unknown. TCRdb analysed the reads with MiXCR anew, one entry per CDR3 protein. This sample has about 830,000 distinct CDR3 sequences; approximately 32% occur once, and the top ten carry over 10%. The sample in question was cultured CD8+ T cells from PBMCs, obtained from culture after CMV antigen stimulation. The receptors shown here come from a human donor in good health (CMV status not recorded). Some clones in this sample may be carry-over from other donors' samples. Each CDR3 is given with its conserved first and last residue. Each record gives: J gene, V gene, CDR3 length, CDR3 protein.

TRBJ2-2 TRBV7-6 17 CASSPIDRGLRTGELFF
TRBJ2-7 TRBV12-5 17 CASGLGETGRAQSEQYF
TRBJ2-2 TRBV7-8 18 CASRPPGLAGLNTGELFF
TRBJ2-2 TRBV2 14 CASMAGGDTGELFF
TRBJ1-1 TRBV27 13 CASSLERRGEAFF
TRBJ1-1 TRBV19 13 CASTPGLGTEAFF
TRBJ2-3 TRBV4-1 15 CASSQELASTDTQYF
TRBJ2-7 TRBV6-6 14 CASSYSTPRYEQYF
TRBJ1-6 TRBV5-1 16 CASSLGQGLYNSPLHF
TRBJ1-2 TRBV6-5 13 CASSYSIGAGYTF
TRBJ1-1 TRBV12-3/TRBV12-4 13 CASGLAHSPDAFF
TRBJ2-3 TRBV12-3/TRBV12-4 15 CASSTLAGSTDTQYF
TRBJ2-5 TRBV11-3 13 CASSLEFPETQYF
TRBJ2-1 TRBV24-1 14 CATSGTTGSREQFF
TRBJ2-1 TRBV4-1 14 CASSFGRGASEQFF
TRBJ2-4 TRBV7-9 14 CASSLNRERNIQYF
TRBJ2-2 TRBV6-4 17 CASSDFLRDGNTGELFF
TRBJ2-7 TRBV12-5 15 CASDVQGGNPYEQYF
TRBJ2-1 TRBV6-2/TRBV6-3 15 CPSRIAGGPNNEQFF
TRBJ1-4 TRBV7-6 16 CASSLAPGPRREKLFF
TRBJ2-3 TRBV27 14 CTSSLGPLTDTQYF
TRBJ1-2 TRBV7-2 13 CASTPGGGDGYTF
TRBJ2-1 TRBV6-2/TRBV6-3 13 CASSYFSQNEQFF
TRBJ2-1 TRBV20-1 13 CSAADRLYNEQFF
TRBJ2-2 TRBV7-6 14 CASSPGPNTGKLFF
TRBJ2-7 TRBV27 14 CASSFRTVAYEQYF
TRBJ2-2 TRBV2 14 CASRDSPNTGELFF
TRBJ2-3 TRBV15 14 CATSREIGTDTQYF
TRBJ1-3 TRBV7-9 16 CASSLGQGNSGNTIYF
TRBJ1-4 TRBV4-2 16 CASSLLGPLDNEKLFF
TRBJ2-1 TRBV2 11 CASTGGEEQFF
TRBJ2-1 TRBV7-9 17 CASSLEPGRVAYNEQFF
TRBJ2-1 TRBV7-2 14 CASSPGLVHNEQFF
TRBJ2-5 TRBV7-6 13 CASSSRLGKTQYF
TRBJ1-2 TRBV19 15 CASSIGHYKNDGYTF
TRBJ2-7 TRBV6-6 15 CASSYPRDRAYEQYF
TRBJ2-5 TRBV7-9 14 CASSGVGLQETQYF
TRBJ1-5 TRBV4-1 17 CASSHQGGQKGKPPQHF
TRBJ1-3 TRBV28 15 CASILRGRAGNTIYF
TRBJ1-2 TRBV24-1 20 CATSDFRKGQGPRFNYGYTF
TRBJ2-7 TRBV27 16 CASRWASGGPLGEQYF
TRBJ2-2 TRBV6-1 20 CASSEVSVAGGPTNTGELFF
TRBJ2-1 TRBV6-5 16 CASSYSPAGDYNEQFF
TRBJ2-1 TRBV7-2 16 CASSLGTDSYYNEQFF
TRBJ2-2 TRBV12-3/TRBV12-4 14 CASSLTFVTGELFF